This passage covers 17 T cell receptor beta chains from one sample sequenced in a study of cytomegalovirus exposure and HLA in healthy donors. PCR primers comprised 60 Vbeta and 13 Jbeta primers. Method: immunoSEQ multiplex PCR; TCRdb's copy keeps in-frame clones and lacks some. Here the sample spans about 210,000 clones, about 80% being singletons. The sequenced material came from PBMCs. These receptors originate from a man aged 40-49 years in good health and CMV-seropositive.

V usage is TRBV27 and J usage is TRBJ1-1, with a weak D call TRBD1 (6 bases). Trimming took 2 bases from V and 8 from J, leaving 6 bases between them. Germline V gene data show CDR1 as MNHEY and CDR2 as SMNVEV (reference sequence). The CDR3 totals 11 residues. The CDR3 is CASSLGTEAFF. Written as DNA, the CDR3 is TGTGCCAGCAGTTTAGGGACAGAAGCTTTCTTT.

The rearrangement uses TRBV18 and TRBJ2-5, with D uncertain. The CDR3 totals 11 residues. With 2 bases removed from V and 5 bases from J, the gap between germline ends came to 3 bases. Germline lookup yields CDR1 KGHSH and CDR2 LQKENI. CDR3: CASSPAETQYF. The DNA for the CDR3 is TGTGCCAGCTCACCAGCGGAGACCCAGTACTTC.

This chain connects TRBV5-4 to TRBJ2-2; TRBD1 aligns across 8 bases. The CDR3 runs to 18 residues. From germline, CDR1 is SGHNT and CDR2 YYREEE (reference sequence). V lost 2 bases, J lost 2 bases, and 11 bases stayed unmatched. The CDR3, as DNA: TGTGCCAGCAGCTTTCGGACAGGGACGCGGGACAACACCGGGGAGCTGTTTTTT. Protein product: CASSFRTGTRDNTGELFF.

The chain uses TRBV12-5 and TRBJ2-5; D call uncertain. Per the germline V gene, CDR1 is LGHNT and CDR2 is FRNRAP. The CDR3 extends over 16 amino acids. V lost 1 base to trimming and J lost 5 bases, with 17 bases between them. CDR3 protein: CASGLGLAAIRETQYF. CDR3 bases: TGTGCTAGTGGTTTGGGGTTAGCTGCCATTCGTGAGACCCAGTACTTC.

This sequence joins TRBV6-6 and TRBJ1-2; D gene uncertain. The CDR3 totals 14 residues. The ends were cut back, 3 bases at V and 2 bases at J, with 10 bases in the middle. Germline CDR1 MNHNY, CDR2 SVGAGI (reference sequence). CDR3 protein: CASSYLGENYGYTF. The CDR3 DNA sequence: TGTGCCAGCAGTTATCTCGGGGAGAACTATGGCTACACCTTC.

The V and J genes are TRBV5-4 and TRBJ2-7; 14 bases line up with TRBD2. Germline assignment: CDR1 SGHNT and CDR2 YYREEE (reference sequence). With V trimmed by 3 bases and J by 5 bases, 10 bases remained unmatched. The CDR3 is 17 residues long. CDR3 protein: CASSSLGTSGRRDEQYF. DNA of the CDR3: TGTGCCAGCAGCTCTTTAGGGACTAGCGGGAGAAGGGACGAGCAGTACTTC.

This chain connects TRBV5-1 to TRBJ1-2, with TRBD1 matching over 8 bases. V lost 0 bases to trimming and J lost 8 bases; unmatched junction nucleotides: 9. The CDR3 length is 15 residues. The germline CDR1 and CDR2 sequences are SGHRS and YFSETQ. In nucleotides, the CDR3 is TGCGCCAGCAGCTTGGTGGCAGGGGGCCGTCTAGGCTACACCTTC. As protein: CASSLVAGGRLGYTF.

This chain uses TRBV7-9 with TRBJ2-7; D is ambiguous. The V end was cut by 4 bases, the J end by 0 bases, with 16 bases between. CDR1 is SEHNR, CDR2 FQNEAQ, per germline (reference sequence). CDR3 length: 16 residues. The CDR3 protein is CASSSLSGLSSYEQYV. CDR3 in DNA: TGTGCCAGCAGCTCCTTATCCGGCCTTAGCTCCTACGAGCAGTACGTC.

The chain combines TRBV28 with TRBJ1-1; 9 bases are shared with TRBD1. The CDR3 loop spans 17 amino acids. The V segment lost 7 bases and the J segment 1 base; nucleotides outside the gene matches: 13. From germline, CDR1 is MDHEN and CDR2 SYDVKM. The CDR3 protein is CASTPATGGVGNTEAFF. As DNA, the CDR3 is TGTGCCAGCACCCCCGCGACAGGGGGTGTCGGGAACACTGAAGCTTTCTTT. The variable domain in full, completed from reference TRBV28 and TRBJ1-1, reads DVKVTQSSRYLVKRTGEKVFLECVQDMDHENMFWYRQDPGLGLRLIYFSYDVKMKEKGDIPEGYSVSREKKERFSLILESASTNQTSMYLCASTPATGGVGNTEAFFGQGTRLTVV.

The sample holds a few counts of this clone. The chain links TRBV29-1 to TRBJ2-3; 10 positions match TRBD1. Germline assignment: CDR1 SQVTM and CDR2 ANQGSEA. J gave up 4 bases and V 8 bases, and 18 bases lay outside the gene matches. The CDR3 has 17 amino acids. In nucleotides, the CDR3 is TGCAGCATTTTTGGGGGGACAGGGGCTGCCCGCGCAGATACGCAGTATTTT. Protein sequence: CSIFGGTGAARADTQYF.

This chain uses TRBV11-2 with TRBJ2-1; D unresolved. The length of the CDR3 is 14 residues. Germline assignment: CDR1 SGHAT and CDR2 FQNNGV. Trimming removed 1 base from V and 0 bases from J, with 4 bases in between. This CDR3 reads CASSLATSYNEQFF. As DNA, the CDR3 is TGTGCCAGCAGCTTAGCTACCTCCTACAATGAGCAGTTCTTC.

V gene TRBV6-5 combines with J gene TRBJ1-3; 7 bases are a match to TRBD1. Germline lookup yields CDR1 MNHEY and CDR2 SVGAGI. The CDR3 totals 15 residues. The ends lost 6 bases at V and 0 bases at J; junction bases unmatched: 5. The CDR3 loop reads CASSVDRSSGNTIYF. The CDR3 DNA sequence: TGTGCCAGCAGCGTGGACAGGTCCTCTGGAAACACCATATATTTT.

A few counts support this clone. V gene TRBV19 combines with J gene TRBJ1-3; D not certain. Trimming removed 7 bases from V and 2 bases from J, with 18 bases in between. Germline assignment: CDR1 LNHDA and CDR2 SQIVND (reference sequence). The CDR3 totals 16 residues. In DNA, the CDR3 is TGTGCCAGTACCGATAGCGACGTATACCCTGGAAACACCATATATTTT. Its protein product is CASTDSDVYPGNTIYF. The complete variable domain, with remaining parts taken from reference TRBV19 and TRBJ1-3, reads DGGITQSPKYLFRKEGQNVTLSCEQNLNHDAMYWYRQDPGQGLRLIYYSQIVNDFQKGDIAEGYSVSREKKESFPLTVTSAQKNPTAFYLCASTDSDVYPGNTIYFGEGSWLTVV.

This clone has a single count. This chain connects TRBV6-6 to TRBJ1-3; TRBD1 agrees at 7 bases. V shed 6 bases, J shed 3 bases, and the junction held 5 bases outside the gene matches. Looked up from germline, CDR1 is MNHNY and CDR2 is SVGAGI (reference sequence). The CDR3 is made up of 14 amino acids. The CDR3, as DNA: TGTGCCAGCAGCTACGGGACAGATGGAAACACCATATATTTT. Protein: CASSYGTDGNTIYF.

The chain links TRBV27 to TRBJ2-3, with a weak D call TRBD2 (5 bases). From germline, CDR1 is MNHEY and CDR2 SMNVEV (reference sequence). V shed 5 bases and J shed 9 bases, with 15 bases lying between them. This CDR3 is built from 13 residues. The CDR3 protein is CASSPQTGKTQYF. DNA of the CDR3: TGTGCCAGCAGTCCACAGACCGGGAAGACGCAGTATTTT.

This clone was counted between two and nine times. This CDR3 is also generated by other DNA sequences in the sample. The chain has TRBV7-9 and TRBJ2-7; 12 bases line up with TRBD2. The germline gives CDR1 SEHNR, CDR2 FQNEAQ (reference sequence). The CDR3 runs 14 residues. With V trimmed by 4 bases and J by 3 bases, 1 base remained unmatched. The CDR3 region is CASSSGLAGYEQYF. CDR3 DNA sequence: TGTGCCAGCAGCTCGGGACTAGCGGGCTACGAGCAGTACTTC.

The genes are TRBV6-5 and TRBJ2-1, with D perhaps matching TRBD2 (6 bases). V was shortened by 2 bases and J by 10 bases, with 9 bases between the two germline ends. CDR1 MNHEY and CDR2 SVGAGI come from the germline V gene. The CDR3 totals 12 residues. CDR3 DNA sequence: TGTGCCAGCAGTTACGGGGCGGGAGAGCAGTTCTTC. This encodes CASSYGAGEQFF.